This T cell receptor (beta chain) was profiled in a study of blood T cell repertoires in COVID-19. TCRdb keeps only in-frame clones here, not all; method: immunoSEQ multiplex PCR. The sample has around 100,000 clones, 80% to 90% seen once. V was shortened by 4 bases and J by 0 bases, with 14 bases between the two germline ends. The CDR3 contains 17 residues. The germline CDR1 and CDR2 sequences are SGDLS and YYNGEE. Sequenced sample: peripheral blood. This TCR came from a human donor in a cohort sampled during active COVID-19. The chain uses TRBV9 and TRBJ1-6, with D hard to call. The DNA for the CDR3 is TGTGCCAGCAGCACCCCTAGGCTGAGCTCCTATAATTCACCCCTCCACTTT. Amino acid sequence: CASSTPRLSSYNSPLHF. Variable domain in full (rest from reference TRBV9 and TRBJ1-6): DSGVTQTPKHLITATGQRVTLRCSPRSGDLSVYWYQQSLDQGLQFLIQYYNGEERAKGNILERFSAQQFPDLHSELNLSSLELGDSALYFCASSTPRLSSYNSPLHFGNGTRLTVT.